These T cell receptor beta chains were read from a single sample in a study of OX40 agonist ivuxolimab in advanced cancers. Generated by immunoSEQ multiplex PCR, the TCRdb table keeps only in-frame clones and is missing some. This table holds about 70,000 clones, around 80% found once. Sequences were derived from CD4+ or CD8+ T cells sorted from blood, sampled in a trial of the OX40 agonist ivuxolimab. Source of these receptors: an adult with an advanced solid tumor such as melanoma, head and neck, liver or kidney cancer. Both conserved end residues are part of each CDR3. The order of the fields is V gene, J gene, CDR3 protein.

V gene: TRBV27
J gene: TRBJ2-5
CDR3 protein: CASSPLYQETQYF

V gene: TRBV5-6
J gene: TRBJ2-2
CDR3 protein: CASSSELGANTGELFF

V gene: TRBV4-3
J gene: TRBJ2-1
CDR3 protein: CASSQDLPGGKNNEQFF

V gene: TRBV6-5
J gene: TRBJ2-3
CDR3 protein: CASSSIRTSSTDTQYF

V gene: TRBV5-1
J gene: TRBJ1-6
CDR3 protein: CASSLDGTPLHF

V gene: TRBV27
J gene: TRBJ1-4
CDR3 protein: CASRGTGTGEKLFF

V gene: TRBV2
J gene: TRBJ1-4
CDR3 protein: CASNPDRQRYKLFF

V gene: TRBV28
J gene: TRBJ1-1
CDR3 protein: CASSLQGAATEAFF

V gene: TRBV6-5
J gene: TRBJ2-3
CDR3 protein: CASSLRGDTQYF

V gene: TRBV11-2
J gene: TRBJ2-6
CDR3 protein: CASSSDWYGANVLTF

V gene: TRBV9
J gene: TRBJ1-1
CDR3 protein: CASSGIPGSEAFF

V gene: TRBV15
J gene: TRBJ2-7
CDR3 protein: CATSRAGTGDEQYF

V gene: TRBV5-5
J gene: TRBJ1-6
CDR3 protein: CASSLARAGLEPGSLLHF

V gene: TRBV10-3
J gene: TRBJ1-3
CDR3 protein: CAISAVKRSGNTIYF

V gene: TRBV6-5
J gene: TRBJ1-2
CDR3 protein: CASSTGQGASGYTF

V gene: TRBV9
J gene: TRBJ1-1
CDR3 protein: CASSGWTAEAFF

V gene: TRBV27
J gene: TRBJ2-1
CDR3 protein: CASSLRPGSENEQFF

V gene: TRBV29-1
J gene: TRBJ2-7
CDR3 protein: CSVGTGGGKQYF

V gene: TRBV29-1
J gene: TRBJ2-5
CDR3 protein: CSVDGLAGGPKQTQYF

V gene: TRBV28
J gene: TRBJ2-1
CDR3 protein: CATSSGLSGQQFF

V gene: TRBV9
J gene: TRBJ2-5
CDR3 protein: CASSVDTGGWETQYF

V gene: TRBV28
J gene: TRBJ1-5
CDR3 protein: CASSLGGGRGDSNQPQHF

V gene: TRBV2
J gene: TRBJ2-1
CDR3 protein: CASNGRTGVDNEQFF

V gene: TRBV25-1
J gene: TRBJ1-2
CDR3 protein: CASSEYRNDGYTF

V gene: TRBV12-5
J gene: TRBJ1-6
CDR3 protein: CASGLEAGAPLHF

V gene: TRBV7-3
J gene: TRBJ2-5
CDR3 protein: CASSSPSGAVETQYF

V gene: TRBV28
J gene: TRBJ1-5
CDR3 protein: CASSWGRDRGNQPQHF

V gene: TRBV5-4
J gene: TRBJ2-1
CDR3 protein: CASSSGPSLWNEQFF

V gene: TRBV25-1
J gene: TRBJ2-1
CDR3 protein: CASSVSAEQFF

V gene: TRBV28
J gene: TRBJ1-1
CDR3 protein: CASRSTDTEAFF

V gene: TRBV19
J gene: TRBJ2-3
CDR3 protein: CASRRGGVADTQYF

V gene: TRBV5-1
J gene: TRBJ2-3
CDR3 protein: CASSRRGTSGSSTDTQYF

V gene: TRBV7-3
J gene: TRBJ2-1
CDR3 protein: CASSLLGDKQFF

V gene: TRBV7-2
J gene: TRBJ1-1
CDR3 protein: CASSLGGSEAFF

V gene: TRBV4-1
J gene: TRBJ2-3
CDR3 protein: CASSLVGGGDTQYF

V gene: TRBV5-1
J gene: TRBJ1-1
CDR3 protein: CASSLGDRGTEAFF

V gene: TRBV5-6
J gene: TRBJ1-1
CDR3 protein: CASSLGPEGGYEAFF

V gene: TRBV6-5
J gene: -
CDR3 protein: CASSLYGGATYEQYF

V gene: TRBV9
J gene: TRBJ2-5
CDR3 protein: CASSVSGETQYF

V gene: TRBV2
J gene: TRBJ1-2
CDR3 protein: CASRGDGNYGYTF

V gene: TRBV7-8
J gene: TRBJ2-7
CDR3 protein: CASSLLTGYEQYF

V gene: TRBV20-1
J gene: TRBJ2-5
CDR3 protein: CSAGDQETQYF

V gene: TRBV7-2
J gene: TRBJ2-7
CDR3 protein: CASSLAPGDDEQYF

V gene: TRBV12-5
J gene: TRBJ1-3
CDR3 protein: CASQRGTGSGNTIYF

V gene: TRBV16
J gene: TRBJ1-2
CDR3 protein: CASSHVQGFGYTF

V gene: TRBV5-4
J gene: TRBJ2-7
CDR3 protein: CASSSPADEQYF

V gene: TRBV6-5
J gene: TRBJ1-2
CDR3 protein: CASSYGPGTYYGYTF

V gene: TRBV14
J gene: TRBJ1-2
CDR3 protein: CASSPAGGGISYGYTF

V gene: TRBV7-2
J gene: TRBJ1-5
CDR3 protein: CASSLNQGWNQPQHF

V gene: TRBV27
J gene: TRBJ2-1
CDR3 protein: CASSVRGTAYNEQFF

V gene: TRBV2
J gene: TRBJ2-3
CDR3 protein: CASSAGQSGPDTQYF

V gene: TRBV5-6
J gene: TRBJ2-1
CDR3 protein: CASSPLTSGADNEQFF

V gene: TRBV6-6
J gene: TRBJ2-3
CDR3 protein: CASNRAGRHTDTQYF

V gene: TRBV2
J gene: TRBJ2-5
CDR3 protein: CACTGTGQQETQYF